The sample holds many counts of the clone carrying this T cell receptor beta chain. Antigen specificity is unknown. The TCR beta CDR3 regions underwent amplification using RNA transcripts as the source. The HTBI primer set was used in a first-round RT-PCR of the TCR CDR3. TCRdb re-called the multiplex PCR reads through MiXCR, storing one row per CDR3 protein. The sample includes some 180,000 distinct CDR3 sequences, around 15% seen only once; the top ten take 25% to 35%. The record originates from a study of T cells in Graves' hyperthyroidism and ophthalmopathy. Germline V gene data show CDR1 as SGHTA and CDR2 as FQGNSA. V lost 1 base to trimming and J lost 4 bases; unmatched junction nucleotides: 11. The CDR3 runs to 19 residues. Exclusions: uncontrolled infection, other autoimmune disease, pregnancy, lactation. PBMCs were obtained from approximately 10 ml fresh peripheral blood. Findings of the study overall: Most thyroid clonotypes expanded above 0.001 appeared in blood too.

This TCR was sampled from a woman in her 50s with Graves' hyperthyroidism. The chain carries TRBV7-2 and TRBJ2-6, with 9 bases aligning to TRBD1. The sequencing sample was made of blood. CDR3 nucleotide sequence: TGTGCCAGCAGCTTAGTGGGACAGGGTTCGCTGTCCGGGGCCAACGTCCTGACTTTC. As protein: CASSLVGQGSLSGANVLTF.